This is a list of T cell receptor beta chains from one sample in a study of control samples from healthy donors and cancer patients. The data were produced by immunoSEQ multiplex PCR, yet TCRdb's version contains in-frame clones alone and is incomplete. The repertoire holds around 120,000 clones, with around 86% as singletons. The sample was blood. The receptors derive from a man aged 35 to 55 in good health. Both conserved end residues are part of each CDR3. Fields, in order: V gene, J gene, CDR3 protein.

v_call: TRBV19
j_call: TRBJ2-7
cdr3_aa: CASGRQGDEQYF

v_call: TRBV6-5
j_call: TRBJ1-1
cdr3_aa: CASSLTGTLNTEAFF

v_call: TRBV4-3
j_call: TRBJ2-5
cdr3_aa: CASSQDGGAGYQETQYF

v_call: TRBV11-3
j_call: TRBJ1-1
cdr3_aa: CASSTGEITEAFF

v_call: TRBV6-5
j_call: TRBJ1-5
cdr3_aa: CASSFGRQGAIQPQHF

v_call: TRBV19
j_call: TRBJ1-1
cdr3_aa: CASSNRHEGGRYTEAFF

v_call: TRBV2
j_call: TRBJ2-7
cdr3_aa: CASSTRVQPPYEQYF

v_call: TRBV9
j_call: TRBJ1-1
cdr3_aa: CASSVQGRNTEAFF

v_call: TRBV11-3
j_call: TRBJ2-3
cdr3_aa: CASSSDTWGDTQYF

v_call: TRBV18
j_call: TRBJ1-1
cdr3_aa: CASSLAGRVTTSTEAFF

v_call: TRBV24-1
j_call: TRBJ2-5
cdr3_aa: CATGDSGEETQYF

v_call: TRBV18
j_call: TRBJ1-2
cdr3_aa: CASSPSQGRKGNYGYTF

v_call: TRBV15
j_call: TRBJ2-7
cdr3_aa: CATSRGQVDHEQYF

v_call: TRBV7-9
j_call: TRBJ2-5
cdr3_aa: CASSPRTAPRETQYF

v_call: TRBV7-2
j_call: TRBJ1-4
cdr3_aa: CASSLAPISEGEKLFF

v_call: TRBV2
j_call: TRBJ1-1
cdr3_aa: CASHRFGTEAFF

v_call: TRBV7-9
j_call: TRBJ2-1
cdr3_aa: CASSTDDRVVNNEQFF

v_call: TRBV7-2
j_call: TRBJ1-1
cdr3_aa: CASSLGGRTEAFF

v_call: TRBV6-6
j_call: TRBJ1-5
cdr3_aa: CASTRQGSQPQHF

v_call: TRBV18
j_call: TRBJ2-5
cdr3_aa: CASSPRGRETQYF

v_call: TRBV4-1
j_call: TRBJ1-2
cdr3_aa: CASSQGPGGNYGYTF

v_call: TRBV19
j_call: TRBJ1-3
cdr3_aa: CASSSRDISGNTIYF

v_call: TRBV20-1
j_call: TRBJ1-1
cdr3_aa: CSAPGQGKAFF

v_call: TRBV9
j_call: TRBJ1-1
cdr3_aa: CASSPSGGATFTEAFF

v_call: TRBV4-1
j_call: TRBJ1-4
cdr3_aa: CASSQTLKEKLFF